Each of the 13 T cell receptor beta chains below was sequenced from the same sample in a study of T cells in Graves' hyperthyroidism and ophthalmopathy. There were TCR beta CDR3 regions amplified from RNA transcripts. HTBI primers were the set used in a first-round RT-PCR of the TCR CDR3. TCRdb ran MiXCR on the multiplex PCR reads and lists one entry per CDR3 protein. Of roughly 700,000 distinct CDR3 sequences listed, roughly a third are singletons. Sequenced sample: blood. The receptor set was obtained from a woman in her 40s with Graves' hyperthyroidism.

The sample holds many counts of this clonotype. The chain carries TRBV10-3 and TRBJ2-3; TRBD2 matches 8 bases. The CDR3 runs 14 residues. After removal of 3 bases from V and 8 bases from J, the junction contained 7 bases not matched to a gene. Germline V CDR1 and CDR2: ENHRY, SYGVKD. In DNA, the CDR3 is TGTGCCATCAGTGACGGGCTAGCGGGTACTACGCAGTATTTT. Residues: CAISDGLAGTTQYF.

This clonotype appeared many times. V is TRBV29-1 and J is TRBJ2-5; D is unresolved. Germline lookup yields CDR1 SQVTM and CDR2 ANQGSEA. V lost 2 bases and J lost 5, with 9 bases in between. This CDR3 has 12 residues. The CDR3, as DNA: TGCAGCGTTGAACGCGTCCACGAGACCCAGTACTTC. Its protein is CSVERVHETQYF.

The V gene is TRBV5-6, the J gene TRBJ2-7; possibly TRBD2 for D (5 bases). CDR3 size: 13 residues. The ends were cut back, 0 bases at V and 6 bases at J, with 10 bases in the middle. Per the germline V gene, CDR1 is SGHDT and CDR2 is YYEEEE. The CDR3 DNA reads TGTGCCAGCAGCTTGGACGGGATTGGCGAGCAGTACTTC. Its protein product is CASSLDGIGEQYF. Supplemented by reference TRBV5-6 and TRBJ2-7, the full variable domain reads DAGVTQSPTHLIKTRGQQVTLRCSPKSGHDTVSWYQQALGQGPQFIFQYYEEEERQRGNFPDRFSGHQFPNYSSELNVNALLLGDSALYLCASSLDGIGEQYFGPGTRLTVT.

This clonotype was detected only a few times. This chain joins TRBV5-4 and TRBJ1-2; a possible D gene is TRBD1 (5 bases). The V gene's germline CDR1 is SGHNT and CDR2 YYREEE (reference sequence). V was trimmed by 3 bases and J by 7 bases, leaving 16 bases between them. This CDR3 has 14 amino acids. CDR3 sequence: CASSSNPGTRGYTF. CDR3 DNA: TGTGCCAGCAGCTCAAATCCAGGGACGCGTGGCTACACCTTC. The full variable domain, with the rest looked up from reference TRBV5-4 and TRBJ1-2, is ETGVTQSPTHLIKTRGQQVTLRCSSQSGHNTVSWYQQALGQGPQFIFQYYREEENGRGNFPPRFSGLQFPNYSSELNVNALELDDSALYLCASSSNPGTRGYTFGSGTRLTVV.

The CDR3: CASSYGHIYGYTF. CDR3 coding DNA: TGTGCCAGCAGTTACGGGCACATCTATGGCTACACCTTC. The J gene is TRBJ1-2, the V gene TRBV12-3 or TRBV12-4, with no clear D. This CDR3 comprises 13 residues. V gave up 4 bases and J gave up 4 bases, with 10 bases separating them.

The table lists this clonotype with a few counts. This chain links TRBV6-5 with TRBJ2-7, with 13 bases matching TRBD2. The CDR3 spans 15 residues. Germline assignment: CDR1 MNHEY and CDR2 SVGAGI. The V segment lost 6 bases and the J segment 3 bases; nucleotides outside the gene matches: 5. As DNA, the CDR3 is TGTGCCAGCAGGGTGACTAGCGGGAGGTTCTACGAGCAGTACTTC. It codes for CASRVTSGRFYEQYF.

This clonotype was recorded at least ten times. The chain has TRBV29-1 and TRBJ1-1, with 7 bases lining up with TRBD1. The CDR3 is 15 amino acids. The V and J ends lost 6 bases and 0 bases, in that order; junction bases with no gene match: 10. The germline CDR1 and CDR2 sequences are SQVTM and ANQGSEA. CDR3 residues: CSVLESRGLNTEAFF. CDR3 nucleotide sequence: TGCAGCGTCCTCGAAAGTAGGGGGCTGAACACTGAAGCTTTCTTT.

CDR3 region: CASSIDDNENTEAFF. In DNA, the CDR3 is TGTGCCAGTAGTATAGACGACAATGAAAACACTGAAGCTTTCTTT. V gene TRBV19 combines with J gene TRBJ1-1, with D uncertain. The germline V and J ends were trimmed by 0 bases and 2 bases, with 10 bases remaining between them. The CDR3 consists of 15 residues. Per the germline V gene, CDR1 is LNHDA and CDR2 is SQIVND (reference sequence).

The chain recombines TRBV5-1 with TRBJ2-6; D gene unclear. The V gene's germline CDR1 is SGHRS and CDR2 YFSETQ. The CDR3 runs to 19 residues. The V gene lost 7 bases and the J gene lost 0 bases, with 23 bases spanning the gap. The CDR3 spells CASRNAGDKTRSGANVLTF. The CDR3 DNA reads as TGCGCCAGCCGCAATGCAGGTGATAAAACGCGCTCTGGGGCCAACGTCCTGACTTTC.

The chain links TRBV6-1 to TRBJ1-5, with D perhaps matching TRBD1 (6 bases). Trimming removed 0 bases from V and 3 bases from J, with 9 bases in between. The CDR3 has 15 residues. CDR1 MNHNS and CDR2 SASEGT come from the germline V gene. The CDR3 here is CASSEAGASNQPQHF. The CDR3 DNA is TGTGCCAGCAGTGAAGCGGGGGCGTCCAATCAGCCCCAGCATTTT.

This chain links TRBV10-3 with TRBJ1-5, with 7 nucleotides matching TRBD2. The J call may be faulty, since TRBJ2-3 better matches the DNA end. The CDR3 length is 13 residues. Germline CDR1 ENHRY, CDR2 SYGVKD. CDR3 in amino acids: CAISRGVTDTQYF. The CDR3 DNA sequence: TGTGCCATCAGCCGGGGGGTCACAGATACGCAGTATTTT.

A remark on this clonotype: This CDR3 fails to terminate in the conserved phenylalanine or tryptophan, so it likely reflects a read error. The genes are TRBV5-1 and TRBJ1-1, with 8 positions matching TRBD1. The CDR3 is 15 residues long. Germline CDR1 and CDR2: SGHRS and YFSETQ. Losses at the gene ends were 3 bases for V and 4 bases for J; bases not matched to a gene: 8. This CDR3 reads CASSWDGQGGTEAFL. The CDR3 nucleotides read TGCGCCAGCAGCTGGGATGGACAGGGTGGCACTGAAGCTTTCCTT.

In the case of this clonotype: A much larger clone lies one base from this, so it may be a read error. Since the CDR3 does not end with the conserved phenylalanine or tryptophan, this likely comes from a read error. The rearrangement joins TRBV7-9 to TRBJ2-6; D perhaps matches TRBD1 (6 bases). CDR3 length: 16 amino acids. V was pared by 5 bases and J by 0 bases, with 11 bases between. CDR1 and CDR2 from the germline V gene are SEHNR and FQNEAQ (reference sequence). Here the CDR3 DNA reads TGTGCCAGCAGCCGGGACACCGGCTCTGGGGCCAACGTCCTGACTTGC. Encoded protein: CASSRDTGSGANVLTC.